This is a list of T cell receptor beta chains from one sample in a study of lymphopenia after photon versus proton radiotherapy. Data came from immunoSEQ multiplex PCR; TCRdb stores just in-frame clones and leaves some out. The sample lists more than 25,000 clones; 80% to 85% were seen once. Source: peripheral blood, taken from a patient treated with photon-based radiotherapy. The source of these receptors is a woman aged 50 to 65 with pancreatic cancer. Each CDR3 is given with its conserved first and last residue. The D gene is left open where the match is weak. Clone size is shown for a subset of rows, as once, few, many or a class of expanded clone.

d_gene: -
len: 13
j_gene: TRBJ2-7
abundance: -
v_gene: TRBV7-2
CDR3nt: TGTGCCAGCAGCTTTGAGGTTTCCTACGAGCAGTACTTC
CDR3aa: CASSFEVSYEQYF

d_gene: -
len: 13
j_gene: TRBJ2-7
abundance: few
v_gene: TRBV18
CDR3nt: TGTGCCAGCTCACCGGACGGAACCTACGAGCAGTACTTC
CDR3aa: CASSPDGTYEQYF

d_gene: -
len: 15
j_gene: TRBJ2-7
abundance: -
v_gene: TRBV9
CDR3nt: TGTGCCAGCAGCGTAGCGGGTGCCCCCGATGGGGAGCAGTACTTC
CDR3aa: CASSVAGAPDGEQYF

d_gene: -
len: 14
j_gene: TRBJ2-2
abundance: -
v_gene: TRBV14
CDR3nt: TGTGCCAGCAGCCTCCGAGGGTCCGGCGGGGAGCTGTTTTTT
CDR3aa: CASSLRGSGGELFF

d_gene: -
len: 14
j_gene: TRBJ1-1
abundance: -
v_gene: TRBV27
CDR3nt: TGTGCCAGCAGTTTATCGAGAATGAGGACTGAAGCTTTCTTT
CDR3aa: CASSLSRMRTEAFF

d_gene: TRBD2
len: 15
j_gene: TRBJ2-7
abundance: -
v_gene: TRBV28
CDR3nt: TGTGCCAGCAGTACGGTGGGAGGGCCGGCCTACGAGCAGTACTTC
CDR3aa: CASSTVGGPAYEQYF

d_gene: TRBD1
len: 16
j_gene: TRBJ1-1
abundance: -
v_gene: TRBV7-9
CDR3nt: TGTGCCTATAGACCAGGACAGGGGGCTCCGAACACTGAAGCTTTCTTT
CDR3aa: CAYRPGQGAPNTEAFF

d_gene: TRBD2
len: 14
j_gene: TRBJ2-7
abundance: once
v_gene: TRBV28
CDR3nt: TGTGCCAGCAGCGGACTAGCGGACTACGACGAGCAGTACTTC
CDR3aa: CASSGLADYDEQYF

d_gene: -
len: 14
j_gene: TRBJ2-1
abundance: few
v_gene: TRBV7-3
CDR3nt: TGTGCCAGCAGCTTATATGGGGGAGTGGATGAGCAGTTCTTC
CDR3aa: CASSLYGGVDEQFF

d_gene: -
len: 12
j_gene: TRBJ2-1
abundance: -
v_gene: TRBV9
CDR3nt: TGTGCCAGCAGCGTAGCGAACAATGAGCAGTTCTTC
CDR3aa: CASSVANNEQFF

d_gene: -
len: 15
j_gene: TRBJ2-2
abundance: -
v_gene: TRBV5-6
CDR3nt: TGTGCCAGCAGTACCGGGCCCAAAGGGACCGGGGAGCTGTTTTTT
CDR3aa: CASSTGPKGTGELFF

d_gene: -
len: 11
j_gene: TRBJ2-1
abundance: -
v_gene: TRBV25-1
CDR3nt: TGTGCCAGCAGTGATAGCAATGAGCAGTTCTTC
CDR3aa: CASSDSNEQFF

d_gene: TRBD2
len: 15
j_gene: TRBJ2-3
abundance: -
v_gene: TRBV14
CDR3nt: TGTGCCAGCAGCCCCATTAGCGGGAGCACAGATACGCAGTATTTT
CDR3aa: CASSPISGSTDTQYF

d_gene: TRBD2
len: 14
j_gene: TRBJ2-1
abundance: -
v_gene: TRBV9
CDR3nt: TGTGCCAGCAGCGTAAACTGGGACTACGCAGAGCAGTTCTTC
CDR3aa: CASSVNWDYAEQFF

d_gene: -
len: 14
j_gene: TRBJ2-4
abundance: -
v_gene: TRBV7-6
CDR3nt: TGTGCCAGCAGCTTAGCGCAGTCAGGAAACATTCAGTACTTC
CDR3aa: CASSLAQSGNIQYF

d_gene: -
len: 16
j_gene: TRBJ2-6
abundance: -
v_gene: TRBV5-1
CDR3nt: TGCGCCAGCAGTCGGCCTCAGGGGTCCGGGGCCAACGTCCTGACTTTC
CDR3aa: CASSRPQGSGANVLTF

d_gene: TRBD2
len: 15
j_gene: TRBJ2-7
abundance: -
v_gene: TRBV19
CDR3nt: TGTGCCAGTAGTCGGACTAGCGGGGAATACGACGAGCAGTACTTC
CDR3aa: CASSRTSGEYDEQYF

d_gene: -
len: 15
j_gene: TRBJ2-7
abundance: -
v_gene: TRBV2
CDR3nt: TGTGCCAGCGTTGGTACCTTAGGGACTCCCAGTGAGCAGTACTTC
CDR3aa: CASVGTLGTPSEQYF

d_gene: TRBD1
len: 14
j_gene: TRBJ2-1
abundance: few
v_gene: TRBV7-2
CDR3nt: TGTGCCAGCAGGGAACAGGGGCCCTACAATGAGCAGTTCTTC
CDR3aa: CASREQGPYNEQFF

d_gene: TRBD1
len: 15
j_gene: TRBJ1-2
abundance: -
v_gene: TRBV28
CDR3nt: TGTGCCAGCAGTGGGCGGCAGGGGGTTTCCTATGGCTACACCTTC
CDR3aa: CASSGRQGVSYGYTF

d_gene: -
len: 14
j_gene: TRBJ2-3
abundance: -
v_gene: TRBV6-1
CDR3nt: TGTGCCAGCAGCGGGGCAGGGGGCACAGATACGCAGTATTTT
CDR3aa: CASSGAGGTDTQYF

d_gene: -
len: 15
j_gene: TRBJ2-7
abundance: -
v_gene: TRBV5-6
CDR3nt: TGTGCCAGCAGCTTGAGGCACACGCGGCCTTACGAGCAGTACTTC
CDR3aa: CASSLRHTRPYEQYF

d_gene: -
len: 15
j_gene: TRBJ1-2
abundance: -
v_gene: TRBV13
CDR3nt: TGTGCCAGCAGCATATATACAGGGTCTAACTATGGCTACACCTTC
CDR3aa: CASSIYTGSNYGYTF

d_gene: TRBD1
len: 16
j_gene: TRBJ2-7
abundance: -
v_gene: TRBV10-2
CDR3nt: TGCGCCAGCAGTGTGGTAGGGACAGGGCCTGCGGGGGAGCAGTACTTC
CDR3aa: CASSVVGTGPAGEQYF

d_gene: -
len: 13
j_gene: TRBJ1-5
abundance: -
v_gene: TRBV19
CDR3nt: TGTGCCAGTAAAATAGCGGGAGATCAGCCCCAGCATTTT
CDR3aa: CASKIAGDQPQHF

d_gene: -
len: 12
j_gene: TRBJ2-7
abundance: once
v_gene: TRBV7-2
CDR3nt: TGTGCCAGCAGCTTAGGTATCAGCGAGCAGTACTTC
CDR3aa: CASSLGISEQYF

d_gene: -
len: 13
j_gene: TRBJ2-1
abundance: -
v_gene: TRBV14
CDR3nt: TGTGCCAGCAGCCAATCTCGTACGGGAGAGCAGTTCTTC
CDR3aa: CASSQSRTGEQFF

d_gene: -
len: 14
j_gene: TRBJ2-7
abundance: -
v_gene: TRBV5-8
CDR3nt: TGTGCCAGCAGCTCCGACAGCTACAGCTACGAGCAGTACTTC
CDR3aa: CASSSDSYSYEQYF

d_gene: -
len: 15
j_gene: TRBJ2-7
abundance: -
v_gene: TRBV1
CDR3nt: TGCACCAGCAGCCAGGAAAGGGGGAGCTCCTACGAGCAGTACTTC
CDR3aa: CTSSQERGSSYEQYF

d_gene: -
len: 15
j_gene: TRBJ1-2
abundance: -
v_gene: TRBV7-9
CDR3nt: TGTGCCAGCAGCTCGGGGGGACGGAGGCTCTATGGCTACACCTTC
CDR3aa: CASSSGGRRLYGYTF

d_gene: -
len: 14
j_gene: TRBJ2-3
abundance: -
v_gene: TRBV15
CDR3nt: TGTGCCACCAGCAGAGATCCTCGCACAGATACGCAGTATTTT
CDR3aa: CATSRDPRTDTQYF

d_gene: TRBD1
len: 18
j_gene: TRBJ1-1
abundance: once
v_gene: TRBV2
CDR3nt: TGTGCCAGCAGTGGAGTGAGACAGGGGGCTTGGGAGGAAACTGAAGCTTTCTTT
CDR3aa: CASSGVRQGAWEETEAFF

d_gene: TRBD1
len: 15
j_gene: TRBJ2-7
abundance: -
v_gene: TRBV13
CDR3nt: TGTGCCAGCAGCTCCAAGGACAGGGAAGGGGACGAGCAGTACTTC
CDR3aa: CASSSKDREGDEQYF

d_gene: -
len: 15
j_gene: TRBJ2-3
abundance: -
v_gene: TRBV19
CDR3nt: TGTGCCAGTAGTGAGGGTAGACGAAGCACAGATACGCAGTATTTT
CDR3aa: CASSEGRRSTDTQYF

d_gene: -
len: 12
j_gene: TRBJ1-1
abundance: few
v_gene: TRBV5-1
CDR3nt: TGCGCCAGCAGCTTCGACGGGACTGAAGCTTTCTTT
CDR3aa: CASSFDGTEAFF

d_gene: TRBD1
len: 15
j_gene: TRBJ1-5
abundance: -
v_gene: TRBV2
CDR3nt: TGTGCCAGCAGTGAAATGGGACAGAGCAATCAGCCCCAGCATTTT
CDR3aa: CASSEMGQSNQPQHF

d_gene: -
len: 17
j_gene: TRBJ2-7
abundance: -
v_gene: TRBV7-6
CDR3nt: TGTGCCAGCAGCTTAGCGCAAGACGGCCACCGGAACTACGAGCAGTACTTC
CDR3aa: CASSLAQDGHRNYEQYF

d_gene: -
len: 14
j_gene: TRBJ1-1
abundance: once
v_gene: TRBV4-3
CDR3nt: TGCGCCAGCAGCCAACAACAGGGTGGGACTGAAGCTTTCTTT
CDR3aa: CASSQQQGGTEAFF

d_gene: -
len: 13
j_gene: TRBJ2-1
abundance: -
v_gene: TRBV7-3
CDR3nt: TGTGCCAGCAGCTTAAAGCTGGGGCATGAGCAGTTCTTC
CDR3aa: CASSLKLGHEQFF

d_gene: -
len: 17
j_gene: TRBJ2-5
abundance: -
v_gene: TRBV7-2
CDR3nt: TGTGCCAGCAGCTTAGGGGGTGGAGGATCCATCCAAGAGACCCAGTACTTC
CDR3aa: CASSLGGGGSIQETQYF

d_gene: TRBD2
len: 15
j_gene: TRBJ2-1
abundance: -
v_gene: TRBV2
CDR3nt: TGTGCCAGCCTCCTAGCGGGAGTAATGGCCAATGAGCAGTTCTTC
CDR3aa: CASLLAGVMANEQFF

d_gene: -
len: 16
j_gene: TRBJ1-5
abundance: once
v_gene: TRBV7-9
CDR3nt: TGTGCCAGCAGCTTAGCGACAGGCTATAGCAATCAGCCCCAGCATTTT
CDR3aa: CASSLATGYSNQPQHF

d_gene: -
len: 13
j_gene: TRBJ2-3
abundance: -
v_gene: TRBV29-1
CDR3nt: TGCAGCGTTGAGTGGCAGGGGACAGATACGCAGTATTTT
CDR3aa: CSVEWQGTDTQYF

d_gene: TRBD2
len: 11
j_gene: TRBJ2-1
abundance: -
v_gene: TRBV10-3
CDR3nt: TGTGCGGCGGGAGTGACCAATGAGCAGTTCTTC
CDR3aa: CAAGVTNEQFF

d_gene: -
len: 13
j_gene: TRBJ2-7
abundance: -
v_gene: TRBV5-1
CDR3nt: TGCGCCAGCAGCCTCCCGGGACAAGGAAAGCAGTACTTC
CDR3aa: CASSLPGQGKQYF

d_gene: -
len: 22
j_gene: TRBJ2-5
abundance: -
v_gene: TRBV14
CDR3nt: TGTGCCAGCAGCCACCGACAGGGAGGCCGACTTAAATGGAGCCCCAATAAAGAGACCCAGTACTTC
CDR3aa: CASSHRQGGRLKWSPNKETQYF

d_gene: TRBD2
len: 15
j_gene: TRBJ2-1
abundance: -
v_gene: TRBV19
CDR3nt: TGTGCCAGTAGTGACAGCGGGAGTTTCTACAATGAGCAGTTCTTC
CDR3aa: CASSDSGSFYNEQFF

d_gene: -
len: 14
j_gene: TRBJ1-1
abundance: -
v_gene: TRBV6-5
CDR3nt: TGTGCCAGCAGCAGAGGGTCGGGGGGCACTGAAGCTTTCTTT
CDR3aa: CASSRGSGGTEAFF

d_gene: -
len: 15
j_gene: TRBJ2-3
abundance: -
v_gene: TRBV7-9
CDR3nt: TGTGCCAGCACCCCTTGGGGGACTGAGGCAGATACGCAGTATTTT
CDR3aa: CASTPWGTEADTQYF

d_gene: -
len: 17
j_gene: TRBJ2-5
abundance: -
v_gene: TRBV5-1
CDR3nt: TGCGCCAGCAGCTTGGCGCTAGCGAGGGGGGTGGAAGAGACCCAGTACTTC
CDR3aa: CASSLALARGVEETQYF

d_gene: -
len: 14
j_gene: TRBJ2-1
abundance: once
v_gene: TRBV6-1
CDR3nt: TGTGCCAGCAGTGAAGGGGACTCCTACAATGAGCAGTTCTTC
CDR3aa: CASSEGDSYNEQFF

d_gene: TRBD2
len: 16
j_gene: TRBJ2-7
abundance: -
v_gene: TRBV27
CDR3nt: TGTGCCAGCATTAAACTAGCGGGGAGGGGCGTTTACGAGCAGTACTTC
CDR3aa: CASIKLAGRGVYEQYF

d_gene: -
len: 13
j_gene: TRBJ2-7
abundance: -
v_gene: TRBV9
CDR3nt: TGTGCCAGCAGCGTTACGCAGGGGGGCGAGCAGTACTTC
CDR3aa: CASSVTQGGEQYF

d_gene: -
len: 12
j_gene: TRBJ1-4
abundance: -
v_gene: TRBV6-1
CDR3nt: TGTGCCACCAAGATGCTGAATGAAAAACTGTTTTTT
CDR3aa: CATKMLNEKLFF